The clone carrying this TCR beta chain showed up just a few times. Germline CDR1 and CDR2: SGHRS and YFSETQ. V shed 3 bases and J shed 8 bases, with 15 bases lying between them. The CDR3 sequence is 15 residues long. TCRbeta library preparation incorporated unique molecular identifiers. MiXCR was run by TCRdb on the PCR reads, yielding one entry per CDR3 protein. The sample records hundreds of thousands of distinct CDR3 sequences, roughly 17% being singletons. This entry comes from a study of T-cell reconstitution after alpha-beta-depleted transplantation in children. The chain links TRBV5-1 to TRBJ1-6; D may be TRBD1 (5 bases). The sequences come from PBMCs from the stem cell graft donor, collected from the stem cell graft. The clonotype comes from a human donor who donated a stem cell graft to a child with acute myeloid leukemia. CDR3: CASSWGGPRDSPLHF. The CDR3 DNA sequence: TGCGCCAGCAGCTGGGGGGGACCGAGGGATTCACCCCTCCACTTT.